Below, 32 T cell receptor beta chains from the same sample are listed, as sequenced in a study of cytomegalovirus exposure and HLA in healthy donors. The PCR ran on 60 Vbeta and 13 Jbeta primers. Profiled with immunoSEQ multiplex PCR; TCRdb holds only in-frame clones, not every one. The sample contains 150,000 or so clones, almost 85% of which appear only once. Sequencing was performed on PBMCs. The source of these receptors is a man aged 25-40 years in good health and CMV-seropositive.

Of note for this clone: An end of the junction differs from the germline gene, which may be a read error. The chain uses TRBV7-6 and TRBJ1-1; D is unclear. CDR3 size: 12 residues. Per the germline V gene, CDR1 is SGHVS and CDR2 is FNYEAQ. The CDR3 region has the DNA TGTACCAGCAGCTTAGAAGCGGGATCGGCTTTCTTT. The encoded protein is CTSSLEAGSAFF. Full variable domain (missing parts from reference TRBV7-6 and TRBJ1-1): GAGVSQSPRYKVTKRGQDVALRCDPISGHVSLYWYRQALGQGPEFLTYFNYEAQQDKSGLPNDRFSAERPEGSISTLTIQRTEQRDSAMYRCTSSLEAGSAFFGQGTRLTVV.

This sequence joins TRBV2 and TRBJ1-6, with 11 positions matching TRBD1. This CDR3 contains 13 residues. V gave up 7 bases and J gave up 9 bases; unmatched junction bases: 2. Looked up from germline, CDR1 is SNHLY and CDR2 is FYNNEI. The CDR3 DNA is TGTGCCAGCATGGACAGGGGGCTTTCACCCCTCCACTTT. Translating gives CASMDRGLSPLHF.

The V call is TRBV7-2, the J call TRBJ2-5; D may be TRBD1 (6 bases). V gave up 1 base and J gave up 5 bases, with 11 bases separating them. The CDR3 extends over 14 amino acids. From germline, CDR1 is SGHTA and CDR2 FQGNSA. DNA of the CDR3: TGTGCCAGCAGCTTAGACAGGGCTATCGAGACCCAGTACTTC. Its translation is CASSLDRAIETQYF.

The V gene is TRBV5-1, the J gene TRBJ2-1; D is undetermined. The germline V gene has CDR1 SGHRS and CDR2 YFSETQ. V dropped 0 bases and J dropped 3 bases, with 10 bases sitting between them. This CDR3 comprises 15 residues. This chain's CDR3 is CASSLDPGDYNEQFF. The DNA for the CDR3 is TGCGCCAGCAGCTTGGATCCGGGTGACTACAATGAGCAGTTCTTC.

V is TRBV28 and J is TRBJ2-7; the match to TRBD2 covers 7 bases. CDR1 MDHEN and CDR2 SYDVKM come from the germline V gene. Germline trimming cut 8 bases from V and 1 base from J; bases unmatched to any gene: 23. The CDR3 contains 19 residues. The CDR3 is CASGPRAAGYNWLSYEQYF. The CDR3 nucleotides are TGTGCCAGCGGGCCCAGGGCAGCGGGGTATAATTGGTTGTCCTACGAGCAGTACTTC.

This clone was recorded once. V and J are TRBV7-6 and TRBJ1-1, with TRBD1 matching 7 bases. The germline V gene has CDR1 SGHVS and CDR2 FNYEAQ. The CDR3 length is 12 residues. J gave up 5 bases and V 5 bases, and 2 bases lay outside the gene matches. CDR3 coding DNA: TGTGCCAGCAGCCCACAGGGGACTGAAGCTTTCTTT. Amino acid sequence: CASSPQGTEAFF.

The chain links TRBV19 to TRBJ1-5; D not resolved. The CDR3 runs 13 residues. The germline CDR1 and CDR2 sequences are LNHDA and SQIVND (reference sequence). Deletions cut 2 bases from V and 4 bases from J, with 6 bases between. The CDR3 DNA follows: TGTGCCAGTAGTATAATCGTGAATCAGCCCCAGCATTTT. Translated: CASSIIVNQPQHF.

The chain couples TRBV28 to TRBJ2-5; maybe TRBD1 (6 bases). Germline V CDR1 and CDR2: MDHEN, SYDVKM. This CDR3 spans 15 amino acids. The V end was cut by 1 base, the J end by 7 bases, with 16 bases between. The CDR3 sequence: CASSLLGATPGTQYF. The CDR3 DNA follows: TGTGCCAGCAGTTTATTGGGGGCCACCCCGGGGACCCAGTACTTC.

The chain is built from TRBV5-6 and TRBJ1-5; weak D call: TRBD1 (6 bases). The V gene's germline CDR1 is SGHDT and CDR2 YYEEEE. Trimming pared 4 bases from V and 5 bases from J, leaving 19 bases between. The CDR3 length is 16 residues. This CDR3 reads CASSIGRDMGYQPQHF. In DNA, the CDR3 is TGTGCCAGCAGCATAGGCCGGGACATGGGGTATCAGCCCCAGCATTTT.

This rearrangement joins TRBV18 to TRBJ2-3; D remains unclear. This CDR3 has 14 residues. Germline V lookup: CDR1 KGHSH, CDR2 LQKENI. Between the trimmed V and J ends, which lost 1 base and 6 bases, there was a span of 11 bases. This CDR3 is CASSPLAIPDTQYF. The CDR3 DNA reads TGTGCCAGCTCACCACTGGCCATTCCGGATACGCAGTATTTT. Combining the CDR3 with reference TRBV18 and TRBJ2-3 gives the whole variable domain NAGVMQNPRHLVRRRGQEARLRCSPMKGHSHVYWYRQLPEEGLKFMVYLQKENIIDESGMPKERFSAEFPKEGPSILRIQQVVRGDSAAYFCASSPLAIPDTQYFGPGTRLTVL.

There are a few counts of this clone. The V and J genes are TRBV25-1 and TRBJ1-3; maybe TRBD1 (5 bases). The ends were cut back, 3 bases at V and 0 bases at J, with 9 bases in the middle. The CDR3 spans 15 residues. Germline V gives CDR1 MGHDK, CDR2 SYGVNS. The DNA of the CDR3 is TGTGCCAGCAGTGACGGGGGTGTCTCTGGAAACACCATATATTTT. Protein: CASSDGGVSGNTIYF. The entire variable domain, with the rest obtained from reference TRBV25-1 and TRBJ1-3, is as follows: EADIYQTPRYLVIGTGKKITLECSQTMGHDKMYWYQQDPGMELHLIHYSYGVNSTEKGDLSSESTVSRIRTEHFPLTLESARPSHTSQYLCASSDGGVSGNTIYFGEGSWLTVV.

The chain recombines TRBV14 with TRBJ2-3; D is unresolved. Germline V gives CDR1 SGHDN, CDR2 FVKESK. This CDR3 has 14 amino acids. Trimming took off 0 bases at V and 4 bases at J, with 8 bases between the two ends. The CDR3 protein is CASSQDWPPDTQYF. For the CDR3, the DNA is TGTGCCAGCAGCCAAGATTGGCCCCCAGATACGCAGTATTTT.

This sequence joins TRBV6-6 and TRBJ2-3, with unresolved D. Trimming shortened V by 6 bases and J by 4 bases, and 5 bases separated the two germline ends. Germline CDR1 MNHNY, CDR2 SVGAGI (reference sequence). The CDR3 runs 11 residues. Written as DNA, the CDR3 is TGTGCCAGCAGGCAGGCAGATACGCAGTATTTT. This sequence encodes CASRQADTQYF.

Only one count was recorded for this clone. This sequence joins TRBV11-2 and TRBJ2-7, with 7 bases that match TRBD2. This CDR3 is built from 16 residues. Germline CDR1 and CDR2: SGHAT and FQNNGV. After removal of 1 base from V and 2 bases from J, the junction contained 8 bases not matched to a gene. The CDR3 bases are TGTGCCAGCAGCTTAGGAGCCAGGACTAGAACCTACGAGCAGTACTTC. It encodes CASSLGARTRTYEQYF.

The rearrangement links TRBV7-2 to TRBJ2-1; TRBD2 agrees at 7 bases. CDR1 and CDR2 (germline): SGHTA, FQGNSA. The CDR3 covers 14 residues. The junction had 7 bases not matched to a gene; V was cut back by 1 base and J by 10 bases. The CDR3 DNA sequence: TGTGCCAGCAGCTTAGACGGGGGGTGGGACGAGCAGTTCTTC. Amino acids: CASSLDGGWDEQFF.

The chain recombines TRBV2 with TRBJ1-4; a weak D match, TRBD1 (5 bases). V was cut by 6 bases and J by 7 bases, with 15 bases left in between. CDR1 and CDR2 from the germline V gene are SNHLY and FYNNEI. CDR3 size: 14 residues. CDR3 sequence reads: CASRTTVFSEKLFF. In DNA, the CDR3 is TGTGCCAGCAGGACGACAGTGTTTAGTGAAAAACTGTTTTTT.

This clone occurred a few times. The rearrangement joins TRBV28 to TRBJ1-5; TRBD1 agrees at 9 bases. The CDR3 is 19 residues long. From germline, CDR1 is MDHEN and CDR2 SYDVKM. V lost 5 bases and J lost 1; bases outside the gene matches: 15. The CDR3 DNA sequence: TGTGCCAGCAGTGCACCGGGACAGGGTGGACGCTGGAGCAATCAGCCCCAGCATTTT. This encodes CASSAPGQGGRWSNQPQHF.

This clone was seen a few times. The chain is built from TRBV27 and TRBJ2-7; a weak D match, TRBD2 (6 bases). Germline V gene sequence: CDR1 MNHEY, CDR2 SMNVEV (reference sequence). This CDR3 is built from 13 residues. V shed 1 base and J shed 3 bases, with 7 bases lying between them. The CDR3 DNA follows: TGTGCCAGCAGTTTATGGGGGGACTACGAGCAGTACTTC. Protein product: CASSLWGDYEQYF.

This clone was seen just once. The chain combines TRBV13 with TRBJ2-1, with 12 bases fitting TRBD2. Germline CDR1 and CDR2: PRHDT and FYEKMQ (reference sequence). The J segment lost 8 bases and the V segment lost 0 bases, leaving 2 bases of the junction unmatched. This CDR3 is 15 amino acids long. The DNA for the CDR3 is TGTGCCAGCAGCTTAGGGACTAGCGGGAGCCATGAGCAGTTCTTC. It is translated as CASSLGTSGSHEQFF.

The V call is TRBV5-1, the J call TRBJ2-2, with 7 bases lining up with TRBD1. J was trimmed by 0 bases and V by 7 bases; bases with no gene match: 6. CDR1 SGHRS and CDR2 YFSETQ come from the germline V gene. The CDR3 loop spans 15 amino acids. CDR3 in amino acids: CASSRDSPNTGELFF. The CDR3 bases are TGCGCCAGCTCGAGGGACAGCCCGAACACCGGGGAGCTGTTTTTT.

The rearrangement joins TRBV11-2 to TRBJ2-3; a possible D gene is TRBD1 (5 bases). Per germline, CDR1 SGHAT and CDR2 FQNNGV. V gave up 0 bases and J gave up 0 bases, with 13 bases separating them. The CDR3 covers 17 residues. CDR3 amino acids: CASSLDWGRTSTDTQYF. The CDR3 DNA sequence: TGTGCCAGCAGCTTAGATTGGGGCAGAACTAGCACAGATACGCAGTATTTT.

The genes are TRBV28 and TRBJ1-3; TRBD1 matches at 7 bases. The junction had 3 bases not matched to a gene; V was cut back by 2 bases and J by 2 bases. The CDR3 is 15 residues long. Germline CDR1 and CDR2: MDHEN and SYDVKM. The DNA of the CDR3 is TGTGCCAGCAGTTTAACCGGGACAGCTGGAAACACCATATATTTT. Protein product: CASSLTGTAGNTIYF.

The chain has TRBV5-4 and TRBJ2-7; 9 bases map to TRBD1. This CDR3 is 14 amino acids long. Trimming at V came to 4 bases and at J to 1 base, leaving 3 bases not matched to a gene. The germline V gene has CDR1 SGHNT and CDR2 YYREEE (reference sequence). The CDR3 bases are TGTGCCAGCAGCCGAGGGACAGGGTCCTACGAGCAGTACTTC. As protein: CASSRGTGSYEQYF.

The CDR3: CASYGGSSYNSPLHF. As DNA, the CDR3 is TGTGCCAGTTATGGAGGGAGCTCCTATAATTCACCCCTCCACTTT. The chain employs TRBV28 and TRBJ1-6; D remains unclear. Germline V gives CDR1 MDHEN, CDR2 SYDVKM. V lost 9 bases and J lost 0, with 12 bases in between. The CDR3 consists of 15 residues. Drawing the rest from reference TRBV28 and TRBJ1-6, the complete variable domain is DVKVTQSSRYLVKRTGEKVFLECVQDMDHENMFWYRQDPGLGLRLIYFSYDVKMKEKGDIPEGYSVSREKKERFSLILESASTNQTSMYLCASYGGSSYNSPLHFGNGTRLTVT.

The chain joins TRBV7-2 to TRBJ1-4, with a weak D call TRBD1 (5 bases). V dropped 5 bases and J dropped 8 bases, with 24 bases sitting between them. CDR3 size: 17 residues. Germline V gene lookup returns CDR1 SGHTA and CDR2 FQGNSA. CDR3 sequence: CASSPTFLGGGSEKLFF. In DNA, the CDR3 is TGTGCCAGCAGCCCGACCTTCTTGGGGGGGGGAAGCGAAAAACTGTTTTTT.

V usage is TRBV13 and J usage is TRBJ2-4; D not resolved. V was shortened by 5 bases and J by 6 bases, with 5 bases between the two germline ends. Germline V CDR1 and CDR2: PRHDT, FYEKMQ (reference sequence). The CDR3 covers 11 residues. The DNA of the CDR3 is TGTGCCAGCAGCCCAGGAAACATTCAGTACTTC. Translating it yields CASSPGNIQYF.

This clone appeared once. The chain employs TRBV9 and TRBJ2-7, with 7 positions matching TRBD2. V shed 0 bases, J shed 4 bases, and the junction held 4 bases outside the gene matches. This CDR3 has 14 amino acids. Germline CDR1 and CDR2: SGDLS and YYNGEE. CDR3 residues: CASSVGGGEYEQYF. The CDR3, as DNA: TGTGCCAGCAGCGTAGGGGGAGGGGAATACGAGCAGTACTTC.

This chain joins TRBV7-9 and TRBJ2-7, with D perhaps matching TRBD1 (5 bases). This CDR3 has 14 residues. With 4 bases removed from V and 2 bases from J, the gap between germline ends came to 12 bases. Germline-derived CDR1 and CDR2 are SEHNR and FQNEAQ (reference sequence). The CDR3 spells CASSSRTSPYEQYF. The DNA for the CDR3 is TGTGCCAGCAGCTCCAGGACAAGCCCCTACGAGCAGTACTTC.

CDR3 bases: TGTGCCACCAGCGCAGGGGGGAGCACAGATACGCAGTATTTT. This translates into CATSAGGSTDTQYF. The chain uses TRBV15 and TRBJ2-3; TRBD1 is a possible D gene (7 bases). V gave up 5 bases and J gave up 0 bases, with 9 bases separating them. Germline loops: CDR1 LNHNV, CDR2 YYDKDF (reference sequence). The CDR3 runs 14 residues.

CDR3 protein: CASSKRTALNTEAFF. In nucleotides, the CDR3 is TGTGCCAGTAGTAAACGGACAGCCTTGAACACTGAAGCTTTCTTT. V is TRBV19 and J is TRBJ1-1; possibly TRBD1 for D (6 bases). In germline, CDR1 is LNHDA, CDR2 SQIVND (reference sequence). Trimming took off 4 bases at V and 0 bases at J, with 12 bases between the two ends. The CDR3 covers 15 residues.

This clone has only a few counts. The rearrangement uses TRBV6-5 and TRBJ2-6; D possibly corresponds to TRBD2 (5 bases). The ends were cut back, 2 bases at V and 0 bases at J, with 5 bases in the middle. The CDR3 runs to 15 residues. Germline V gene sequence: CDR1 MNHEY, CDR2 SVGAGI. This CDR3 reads CASSYGSSGANVLTF. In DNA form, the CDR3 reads TGTGCCAGCAGTTACGGGAGCTCTGGGGCCAACGTCCTGACTTTC.

The CDR3 reads CASSTQGSYEQYF. The DNA of the CDR3 is TGTGCCAGTAGCACACAGGGGTCCTACGAGCAGTACTTC. V is TRBV19 and J is TRBJ2-7; 7 bases align to TRBD1. V dropped 6 bases and J dropped 1; count of bases not matched to a gene: 3. CDR1 is LNHDA, CDR2 SQIVND, per germline (reference sequence). The CDR3 sequence is 13 residues long.